Listed here are 9 T cell receptor beta chains from one sample, sequenced in a study of T-cell memory formation after mild COVID-19. TCRdb re-called the 5' RACE reads with MiXCR, one entry per CDR3 protein. Of some 100,000 distinct CDR3 sequences listed, around 10% were seen once; the top ten hold roughly 40%. The source material was PBMCs or a T cell subset sorted from them (not recorded which). The receptors derive from a man aged 18 to 30 who had mild COVID-19 (a few samples of this study predate the infection). Cell type and time point are not known.

This clonotype appeared a few times. V usage is TRBV15 and J usage is TRBJ1-1; possibly TRBD1 for D (6 bases). Germline V gives CDR1 LNHNV, CDR2 YYDKDF (reference sequence). This CDR3 is 14 amino acids long. V was shortened by 5 bases and J by 5 bases, with 15 bases between the two germline ends. The CDR3 DNA sequence: TGTGCCACCAGCCCCCGGACAGTGGGGACTGAAGCTTTCTTT. Amino acid sequence: CATSPRTVGTEAFF.

The rearrangement uses TRBV7-9 and TRBJ2-1, with 9 bases fitting TRBD2. CDR3 size: 15 residues. Trimming took 1 base from V and 2 from J; bases not matched to a gene: 0. The germline V gene encodes CDR1 SEHNR and CDR2 FQNEAQ (reference sequence). CDR3 sequence (DNA): TGTGCCAGCAGCTTAGGCGGGAGGGCCTACAATGAGCAGTTCTTC. This translates into CASSLGGRAYNEQFF.

This clonotype has only a few counts. This chain connects TRBV15 to TRBJ2-5; 7 nucleotides agree with TRBD2. V was pared by 0 bases and J by 4 bases, with 8 bases of the junction left unmatched. The CDR3 is 16 amino acids. Germline V gives CDR1 LNHNV, CDR2 YYDKDF (reference sequence). The CDR3 DNA sequence: TGTGCCACCAGCAGAGATCGGACGGGGGGTCCAGAGACCCAGTACTTC. Translating gives CATSRDRTGGPETQYF.

The V gene is TRBV3-1, the J gene TRBJ2-7, with 7 positions matching TRBD1. The V gene end was trimmed by 4 bases and the J gene end by 2 bases; junction bases not matched to a gene: 5. CDR3 size: 14 residues. CDR1 and CDR2 (germline): LGHDT, YNNKEL (reference sequence). Written as DNA, the CDR3 is TGTGCCAGCAGCCCGTCGACAGGGACCTACGAGCAGTACGTC. Encoded protein: CASSPSTGTYEQYV.

The chain uses TRBV12-3 or TRBV12-4 and TRBJ2-7; possibly TRBD1 or TRBD2 for D (5 bases each). Trimming cost V 7 bases and J 2 bases, with 15 bases left between them. CDR3 length: 14 residues. The CDR3: CASISGDRPYEQYF. The CDR3 coding sequence is TGTGCCAGCATCTCCGGGGACCGACCCTACGAGCAGTACTTC.

The chain carries TRBV11-2 and TRBJ2-1; D possibly corresponds to TRBD2 (7 bases). V dropped 4 bases and J dropped 4 bases, with 17 bases sitting between them. This CDR3 is built from 16 residues. Germline loops: CDR1 SGHAT, CDR2 FQNNGV. The CDR3 protein is CASSSGHSGGYNEQFF. Here the CDR3 DNA reads TGTGCCAGCAGCTCGGGACACTCGGGGGGATACAATGAGCAGTTCTTC.

V and J are TRBV12-3 or TRBV12-4 and TRBJ2-2; TRBD2 is a possible D gene (6 bases). The CDR3 consists of 10 residues. V lost 8 bases, J lost 9 bases, and 7 bases lay in between. The chain's CDR3 is CASGGRELFF. The CDR3 DNA reads as TGTGCCAGCGGGGGGAGGGAGCTGTTTTTT.

This sequence joins TRBV2 and TRBJ2-3; 8 bases agree with TRBD1. V was clipped by 5 bases and J by 5 bases; unmatched bases: 6. The germline CDR1 and CDR2 sequences are SNHLY and FYNNEI. CDR3 size: 14 residues. The CDR3 loop reads CASSSGQGLDTQYF. DNA for the CDR3: TGTGCCAGCAGTTCCGGACAGGGCTTAGATACGCAGTATTTT.

This clonotype was picked up a small number of times. The gene calls are TRBV27 and TRBJ2-7; D is possibly TRBD1 or TRBD2 (6 bases each). The CDR3 covers 16 residues. Deletions cut 3 bases from V and 1 base from J, with 16 bases between. Germline V gives CDR1 MNHEY, CDR2 SMNVEV (reference sequence). Written as DNA, the CDR3 is TGTGCCAGCAGTTTGGCCGGGGGCGGCTTTTCCTACGAGCAGTACTTC. It is translated as CASSLAGGGFSYEQYF.